The rows below give T cell receptor beta chains drawn from one sample of a study of blood T cell repertoires in COVID-19. Sequenced by immunoSEQ multiplex PCR; TCRdb stores in-frame clones only, minus some. The sample has tens of thousands of clones; approximately 80% are singletons. What was sequenced was peripheral blood. The receptors derive from a man of 80 years or more with active or convalescent COVID-19. Each CDR3 is given with its conserved first and last residue. D genes are given only for firm matches. A row's size may be missing; if present it is once, few, many or a size class.

size	V	D	J	CDR3	DNA
NA	TRBV19	TRBD2	TRBJ2-3	CASSSSSGRVTDTQYF	TGTGCCAGTAGTTCCTCTAGCGGGAGGGTGACAGATACGCAGTATTTT
NA	TRBV7-2	NA	TRBJ2-3	CASSLRRSTDTQYF	TGTGCCAGCAGCTTAAGGCGGAGCACAGATACGCAGTATTTT
few	TRBV6-2/TRBV6-3	NA	TRBJ1-2	CASSYSTGDGYTF	TGTGCCAGCAGTTACTCGACTGGAGATGGCTACACCTTC
NA	TRBV7-8	TRBD2	TRBJ2-3	CASSIRDVGRADTQYF	TGTGCCAGCAGCATCCGGGACGTTGGGAGGGCAGATACGCAGTATTTT
NA	TRBV15	TRBD2	TRBJ2-7	CATSRGLGGRGSRYEQYF	TGTGCCACCAGCAGAGGACTGGGTGGGCGGGGGTCACGCTACGAGCAGTACTTC
NA	TRBV19	TRBD1	TRBJ2-7	CATHRSGGSYEQYF	TGTGCCACCCACCGTTCAGGGGGCTCCTACGAGCAGTACTTC
NA	TRBV4-2	TRBD1	TRBJ2-6	CASSPTGTGPSGANVLTF	TGTGCCAGCAGCCCAACCGGGACAGGCCCTTCTGGGGCCAACGTCCTGACTTTC
NA	TRBV4-2	NA	TRBJ1-5	CASSQESDHRQPQHF	TGTGCCAGCAGCCAAGAATCCGATCACCGGCAGCCCCAGCATTTT
NA	TRBV19	NA	TRBJ2-2	CASSILAINTGELFF	TGTGCCAGTAGTATTCTAGCGATTAACACCGGGGAGCTGTTTTTT
NA	TRBV16	TRBD1	TRBJ1-2	CASSPGQGFFNYGYTF	TGTGCCAGCAGCCCAGGACAGGGGTTTTTTAACTATGGCTACACCTTC
NA	TRBV28	TRBD2	TRBJ2-3	CASSGPGGPYFTQYF	TGTGCCAGCAGTGGACCGGGAGGGCCTTATTTTACGCAGTATTTT
NA	TRBV3-1/TRBV3-2	TRBD1	TRBJ1-1	CASSQTGVGTEAFF	TGTGCCAGCAGCCAAACAGGGGTTGGCACTGAAGCTTTCTTT
NA	TRBV11-2	NA	TRBJ1-2	CASSQYRERDYGYTF	TGTGCCAGCAGCCAATACAGGGAGCGCGACTATGGCTACACCTTC
NA	TRBV12-2	NA	TRBJ1-1	CASRLALRVTGERNTEAFF	TGTGCAAGTCGCTTAGCCCTAAGAGTAACAGGGGAAAGGAACACTGAAGCTTTCTTT
NA	TRBV10-3	NA	TRBJ1-1	CAISGQGPGNTEAFF	TGTGCCATCAGTGGTCAGGGGCCGGGGAACACTGAAGCTTTCTTT
NA	TRBV4-1	TRBD2	TRBJ2-5	CASSQDGEQRGGWETQYF	TGCGCCAGCAGCCAAGATGGGGAGCAGCGGGGGGGCTGGGAGACCCAGTACTTC
NA	TRBV28	NA	TRBJ1-2	CASSSRGPYGYTF	TGTGCCAGCAGTTCCAGGGGTCCCTATGGCTACACCTTC
NA	TRBV3-1/TRBV3-2	NA	TRBJ2-3	CASSQALAGDTQYF	TGTGCCAGCAGCCAAGCGCTAGCTGGGGATACGCAGTATTTT
few	TRBV10-3	TRBD1	TRBJ1-1	CATGGQGAEAFF	TGTGCCACCGGTGGACAGGGTGCTGAAGCTTTCTTT
NA	TRBV7-9	TRBD2	TRBJ2-7	CASSPTPSGAEYF	TGTGCCAGCAGCCCAACCCCTAGCGGAGCAGAGTACTTC
NA	TRBV5-8	NA	TRBJ2-5	CASTPGERSGLETQYF	TGTGCCAGCACCCCTGGGGAGCGGTCCGGCTTGGAGACCCAGTACTTC
NA	TRBV7-2	TRBD2	TRBJ2-3	CASSLQTSGYTDTQYF	TGTGCCAGCAGCTTGCAGACTAGCGGGTACACAGATACGCAGTATTTT
NA	TRBV28	TRBD1	TRBJ1-2	CASRGRLRQGAANYGYTF	TGTGCCAGCAGAGGCCGCTTAAGACAGGGAGCAGCTAACTATGGCTACACCTTC
NA	TRBV19	TRBD1	TRBJ1-2	CASVPGQSRYGYTF	TGTGCCAGTGTGCCGGGACAGAGTCGATATGGCTACACCTTC
NA	TRBV16	NA	TRBJ2-7	CASSQSSGYEQYF	TGTGCCAGCAGCCAATCCAGCGGCTACGAGCAGTACTTC
NA	TRBV9	TRBD2	TRBJ2-1	CASSAGLATLSEQFF	TGTGCCAGCAGCGCTGGACTAGCGACCCTTAGTGAGCAGTTCTTC